This entry concerns a single T cell receptor beta chain. The record originates from a study of blood T cell repertoires in COVID-19. The overall study: The United States, Italy and Spain were the sources of the acute and convalescent COVID-19 samples. Nucleic acid was either cDNA or gDNA, and it came from T cells, B-cell-depleted T cells, or PBMCs.

The Seattle patients, enrolled during active infection, were followed longitudinally. Authors' analysis steps: Nucleated cell number was recorded as an estimate derived from reference gene primer amplification. Sequenced by immunoSEQ multiplex PCR; TCRdb stores in-frame clones only, minus some. Clonal size and the V and J genes are those of that table, whereas D and trimming came from the DNA. The top ten hold 2.1% of the sample, which has around 250,000 clones, roughly 90% seen once. The clonotype originates from a woman between 55 and 75 years old with COVID-19, enrolled during active disease. The material sequenced was peripheral blood.

CDR3 sequence reads: CASSPERQTSSYNEQFF. The CDR3 nucleotides read TGTGCCAGCAGTCCCGAGAGGCAGACGAGCTCCTACAATGAGCAGTTCTTC. The chain uses TRBV27 and TRBJ2-1; no reliable D call. The CDR3 length is 17 residues. Germline V gene sequence: CDR1 MNHEY, CDR2 SMNVEV (reference sequence). V dropped 5 bases and J dropped 0 bases, with 17 bases sitting between them.